These 7 T cell receptor beta chains originate from one sample sequenced in a study of OX40 agonist ivuxolimab in advanced cancers. This table comes from immunoSEQ multiplex PCR, and its TCRdb copy is limited to in-frame clones, with some not included. The top ten hold about 5% of the sample, which has fewer than 65,000 clones, more than 80% seen once. The starting material was CD4+ or CD8+ T cells sorted from blood, obtained in a trial of the OX40 agonist ivuxolimab. Source of these receptors: an adult with an advanced solid tumor such as melanoma, head and neck, liver or kidney cancer.

This clone showed up just once. V gene TRBV11-2 combines with J gene TRBJ1-1; TRBD1 aligns across 8 bases. Germline V CDR1 and CDR2: SGHAT, FQNNGV. This CDR3 is built from 16 residues. The V segment lost 5 bases and the J segment 4 bases; nucleotides outside the gene matches: 12. The CDR3 sequence is CASSRWAVGTGTEAFF. In DNA form, the CDR3 reads TGTGCCAGCAGCCGATGGGCAGTAGGGACAGGCACTGAAGCTTTCTTT.

The chain combines TRBV7-2 with TRBJ1-4; 8 bases agree with TRBD1. The CDR3 length is 18 residues. The germline CDR1 and CDR2 sequences are SGHTA and FQGNSA. Trimming removed 2 bases from V and 4 bases from J; junction bases left unmatched: 12. CDR3 DNA: TGTGCCAGCAGCTTAACCAAAATAGGACAGGGAAGTAATGAAAAACTGTTTTTT. Encoded protein: CASSLTKIGQGSNEKLFF.

The chain uses TRBV28 and TRBJ2-5, with 8 bases identical to TRBD2. In germline, CDR1 is MDHEN, CDR2 SYDVKM. CDR3 size: 17 residues. V lost 5 bases and J lost 6; bases outside the gene matches: 17. The CDR3 DNA reads TGTGCCAGCAGTGGTACCGTAGCGGGGACCGGGGGGAAGACCCAGTACTTC. This encodes CASSGTVAGTGGKTQYF.

The rearrangement links TRBV10-3 to TRBJ1-1; TRBD1 aligns across 7 bases. CDR3 length equals 14 residues. The V segment lost 6 bases and the J segment 7 bases; nucleotides outside the gene matches: 11. Looked up from germline, CDR1 is ENHRY and CDR2 is SYGVKD. CDR3 bases: TGTGCCATCAGGGCCACACAGGGGTACGGTGAAGCTTTCTTT. Translating gives CAIRATQGYGEAFF.

The CDR3 DNA follows: TGTGCCAGCAGCTTTCAGGGGGGTAACTATGGCTACACCTTC. Its protein is CASSFQGGNYGYTF. V usage is TRBV7-2 and J usage is TRBJ1-2; TRBD1 aligns across 7 bases. Germline-derived CDR1 and CDR2 are SGHTA and FQGNSA. Trimming removed 3 bases from V and 1 base from J; junction bases left unmatched: 2. The CDR3 is 14 residues long.

This rearrangement joins TRBV11-3 to TRBJ2-1; no firm D call. This CDR3 is 18 amino acids long. The germline V and J ends were trimmed by 1 base and 0 bases, with 16 bases remaining between them. Germline CDR1 reads SGHNT; CDR2 reads YENEEA. Here the CDR3 reads CASSLGSTSESSYNEQFF. The CDR3 coding sequence is TGTGCCAGCAGCTTAGGAAGCACGAGCGAGAGCTCCTACAATGAGCAGTTCTTC. Filled out from reference TRBV11-3 and TRBJ2-1, the complete variable domain reads EAGVVQSPRYKIIEKKQPVAFWCNPISGHNTLYWYLQNLGQGPELLIRYENEEAVDDSQLPKDRFSAERLKGVDSTLKIQPAELGDSAVYLCASSLGSTSESSYNEQFFGPGTRLTVL.

The chain carries TRBV28 and TRBJ1-3; 8 nucleotides align to TRBD1. This CDR3 contains 16 residues. Germline V gives CDR1 MDHEN, CDR2 SYDVKM. V dropped 2 bases and J dropped 2; count of bases not matched to a gene: 5. CDR3 nucleotides: TGTGCCAGCAGTTTAATTGGACAGGGCGCTGGAAACACCATATATTTT. Translating gives CASSLIGQGAGNTIYF.